Here is one TCR beta chain with its context. The data belong to a study of blood T cell repertoires in COVID-19. Study-wide context: There were acute and convalescent COVID-19 samples, and they came from the United States, Italy and Spain. The analysed material was cDNA or gDNA that came from T cells, B-cell-depleted T cells, or PBMCs.

The V gene end was trimmed by 3 bases and the J gene end by 8 bases; junction bases not matched to a gene: 5. CDR1 is DFQATT and CDR2 is SNEGSKA in the germline V gene (reference sequence). This CDR3 contains 13 residues. Authors' data handling: From reference gene primer amplification, estimates of nucleated cell counts were derived. Method: immunoSEQ multiplex PCR; TCRdb's copy keeps in-frame clones and lacks some. Clone size and the V and J calls come from that table; the DNA yielded D and trimming. This sample has 200,000 to 250,000 clones, with 82% found just once. Sequencing was done on a sample of peripheral blood. The TCR originated in an elderly woman with acute or convalescent COVID-19. This chain links TRBV20-1 with TRBJ2-1; 9 positions match TRBD2. The CDR3 loop reads CSASSSGIDEQFF. CDR3 nucleotide sequence: TGCAGTGCTAGTTCTAGCGGGATAGATGAGCAGTTCTTC.